Sequencing of this T cell receptor (beta chain) was carried out in a study of T cells in severe cutaneous drug reactions (dated by TCRdb to the late 2010s). In terms of the full investigation: Recruitment took place between about 2010 and 2019, drawing patients from Taiwan, Thailand and a European registry network. Enrollment was limited to patients whose SJS/TEN or DRESS diagnosis was probable or definite according to RegiSCAR criteria. The Naranjo algorithm and the ALDEN drug causality algorithm were used to identify the culprit drug. Blister fluids/cells, PBMC and other biological samples were taken from patients in the acute stage or the recovery stage. Bulk TCR sequencing was combined with single-cell sequencing, quantitative PCR validation, functional assays and transgenic mouse experiments. Libraries used iRepertoire multiplex PCR; authors cited a comparison showing similar capture of abundant clonotypes across iRepertoire and 5' RACE methods with or without UMI. Results and caveats for the whole study, not just this receptor: The authors noted that whether the public TCR generalizes to SJS/TEN caused by other drugs still needs further study. TRBV12-4 usage was strongly increased in CBZ-SJS/TEN patients, averaging roughly 35% in blister cells and 4.5% to 5% in PBMC. Although undetectable or scarce in tolerant-control and healthy-donor PBMC, a public TCRbeta CDR3 was found in all seven CBZ-SJS/TEN blister samples, at a mean of around 15%.

For both bulk and single-cell sequencing, libraries were prepared with the iRepertoire multiplex PCR system using TCR subtype-specific primers. Bulk TCR beta libraries were generated by multiplex PCR with primers targeting V, D and J gene regions. Approximately 100-550 ng of RNA per sample was used as input for bulk TCR library preparation. An Illumina MiSeq was used to sequence bulk TCR beta amplicons. Regarding the original processing steps: Quality control steps removed sample misassignments and low-quality sequencing reads. The CDR3 was defined as the amino acids lying between the Y[YFLI]C motif of the V gene and the [FW]GXGT motif of the J segment. The IMGT database was followed for TRBV and TRBJ gene assignments and CDR3 clonotypes. For each sample, TRBV expression was normalized against the mean for the same gene in PBMC from 44 healthy donors. TCRdb reprocessed the reads; each CDR3 protein sequence makes one entry, and DNA is unavailable. The V and J calls reflect TCRdb's pipeline rather than the authors' work. The sample table holds fewer than 8,000 distinct CDR3 sequences. Together, the top ten hold around 32% of the sample.

The donors whose samples were sequenced had carbamazepine-induced Stevens-Johnson syndrome or toxic epidermal necrolysis (CBZ-SJS/TEN). To search for drug-specific clonotypes, the T cell receptor repertoires of patients with drug-induced severe cutaneous adverse reactions were profiled by next-generation sequencing. The RNA source was either peripheral blood mononuclear cells or blister cells from skin lesions. A note on this clonotype: Its antigen is still unknown.

There are 17 amino acids in the CDR3, from cysteine to phenylalanine inclusive. Only the protein is available. The germline V gene sets CDR1 to MDHEN and CDR2 to SYDVKM. What was sequenced was cells from a skin blister. Explained via the paper, the cell subset or site label denotes: unsorted cells from skin lesion blisters. Recombination linked TRBV28 to TRBJ2-3; the D gene TCRdb calls, TRBD1, cannot be checked with no DNA. The sequence was collected from a human donor with toxic epidermal necrolysis, a severe cutaneous drug reaction. CDR3 protein: CASSYRQRQGTSDTQYF.